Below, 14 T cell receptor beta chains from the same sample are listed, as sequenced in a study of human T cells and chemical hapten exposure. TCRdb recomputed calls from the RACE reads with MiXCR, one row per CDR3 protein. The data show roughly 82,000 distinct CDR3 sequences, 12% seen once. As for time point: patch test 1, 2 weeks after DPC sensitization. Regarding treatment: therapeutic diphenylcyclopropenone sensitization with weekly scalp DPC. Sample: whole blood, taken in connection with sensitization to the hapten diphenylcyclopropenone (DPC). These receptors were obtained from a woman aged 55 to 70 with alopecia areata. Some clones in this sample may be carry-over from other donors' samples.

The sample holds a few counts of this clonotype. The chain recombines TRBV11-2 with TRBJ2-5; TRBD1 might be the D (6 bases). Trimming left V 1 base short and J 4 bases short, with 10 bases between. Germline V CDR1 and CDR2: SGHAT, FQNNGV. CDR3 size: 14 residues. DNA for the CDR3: TGTGCCAGCAGCTTAGTAGTACAGGGAGAGACCCAGTACTTC. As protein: CASSLVVQGETQYF.

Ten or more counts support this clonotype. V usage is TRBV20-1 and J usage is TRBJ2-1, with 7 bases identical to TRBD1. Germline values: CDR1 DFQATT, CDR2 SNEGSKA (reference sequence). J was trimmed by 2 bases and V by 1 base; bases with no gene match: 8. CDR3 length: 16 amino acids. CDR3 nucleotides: TGCAGTGCTAGAGGCCCGACAGGGTTTGCCTACAATGAGCAGTTCTTC. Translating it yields CSARGPTGFAYNEQFF.

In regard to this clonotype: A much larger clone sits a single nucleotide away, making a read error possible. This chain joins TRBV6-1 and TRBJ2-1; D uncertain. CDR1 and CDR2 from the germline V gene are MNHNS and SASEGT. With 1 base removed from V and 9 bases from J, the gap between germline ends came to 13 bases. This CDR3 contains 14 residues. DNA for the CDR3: TGTGCCAGCAGTGAAGTGTCGGCAGGCATTGAGCAGTTCTTC. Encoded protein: CASSEVSAGIEQFF.

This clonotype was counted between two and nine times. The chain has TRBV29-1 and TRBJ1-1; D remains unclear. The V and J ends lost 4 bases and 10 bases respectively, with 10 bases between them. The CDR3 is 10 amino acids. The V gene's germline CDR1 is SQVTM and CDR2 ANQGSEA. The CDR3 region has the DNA TGCAGCGTTGGGGCTCGGGGAGCTTTCTTT. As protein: CSVGARGAFF.

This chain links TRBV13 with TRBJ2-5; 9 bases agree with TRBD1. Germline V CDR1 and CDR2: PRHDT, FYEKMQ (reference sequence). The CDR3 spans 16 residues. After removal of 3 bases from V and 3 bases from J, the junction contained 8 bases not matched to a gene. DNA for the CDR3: TGTGCCAGCAGCTTTACAGGGGGCCATAGGAAAGAGACCCAGTACTTC. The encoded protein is CASSFTGGHRKETQYF.

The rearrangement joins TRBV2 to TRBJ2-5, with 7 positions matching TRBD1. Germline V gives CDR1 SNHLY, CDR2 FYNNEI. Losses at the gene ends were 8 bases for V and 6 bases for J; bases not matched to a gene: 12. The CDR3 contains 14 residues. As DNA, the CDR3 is TGTGCCAGCCCGCGGACAGGCCACTGGAAGACCCAGTACTTC. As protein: CASPRTGHWKTQYF.

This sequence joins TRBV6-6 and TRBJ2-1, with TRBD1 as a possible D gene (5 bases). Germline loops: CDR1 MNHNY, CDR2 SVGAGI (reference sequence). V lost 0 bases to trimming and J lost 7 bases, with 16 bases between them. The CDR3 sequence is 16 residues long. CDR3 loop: CASSYSISSGKNEQFF. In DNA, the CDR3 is TGTGCCAGCAGTTACTCGATCAGCTCAGGGAAAAATGAGCAGTTCTTC.

The CDR3 loop reads CASSTWTGEVGYTF. The DNA of the CDR3 is TGTGCCAGCAGTACCTGGACAGGGGAGGTAGGCTACACCTTC. V usage is TRBV28 and J usage is TRBJ1-2; 9 bases line up with TRBD1. The CDR3 loop spans 14 amino acids. J lost 8 bases, V lost 5 bases, and 9 bases had no gene match. CDR1 MDHEN and CDR2 SYDVKM come from the germline V gene.

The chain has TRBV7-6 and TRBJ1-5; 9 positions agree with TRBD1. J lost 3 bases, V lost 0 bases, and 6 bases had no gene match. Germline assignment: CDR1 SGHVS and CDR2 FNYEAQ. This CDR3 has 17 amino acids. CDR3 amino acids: CASSLAAGQGNNQPQHF. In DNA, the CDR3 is TGTGCCAGCAGCTTAGCGGCGGGACAGGGCAACAATCAGCCCCAGCATTTT.

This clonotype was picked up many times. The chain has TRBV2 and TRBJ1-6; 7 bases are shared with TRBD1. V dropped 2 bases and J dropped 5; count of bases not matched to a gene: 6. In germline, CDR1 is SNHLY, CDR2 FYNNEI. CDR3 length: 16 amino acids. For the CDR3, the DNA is TGTGCCAGCAGTGAATCGGGGACAGAAAATAATTCACCCCTCCACTTT. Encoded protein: CASSESGTENNSPLHF. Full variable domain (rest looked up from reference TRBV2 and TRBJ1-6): EPEVTQTPSHQVTQMGQEVILRCVPISNHLYFYWYRQILGQKVEFLVSFYNNEISEKSEIFDDQFSVERPDGSNFTLKIRSTKLEDSAMYFCASSESGTENNSPLHFGNGTRLTVT.

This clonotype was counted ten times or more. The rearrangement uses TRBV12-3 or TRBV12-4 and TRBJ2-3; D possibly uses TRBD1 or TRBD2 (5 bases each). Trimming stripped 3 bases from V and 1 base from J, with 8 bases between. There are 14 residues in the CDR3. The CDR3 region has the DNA TGTGCCAGCAGTTTGACAGCGGGCACAGATACGCAGTATTTT. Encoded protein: CASSLTAGTDTQYF.

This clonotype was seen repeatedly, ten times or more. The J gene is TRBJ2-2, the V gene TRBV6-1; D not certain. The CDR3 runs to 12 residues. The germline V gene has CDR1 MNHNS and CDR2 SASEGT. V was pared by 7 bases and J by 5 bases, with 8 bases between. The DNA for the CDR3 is TGTGCCAGCAATCTGGGGACCGGGGAGCTGTTTTTT. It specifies CASNLGTGELFF.

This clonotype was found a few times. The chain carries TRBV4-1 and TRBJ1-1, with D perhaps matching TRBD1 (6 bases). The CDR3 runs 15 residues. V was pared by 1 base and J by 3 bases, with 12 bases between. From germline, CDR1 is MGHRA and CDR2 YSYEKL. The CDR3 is CASSQAGGQDTEAFF. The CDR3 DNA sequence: TGCGCCAGCAGCCAAGCGGGGGGGCAGGACACTGAAGCTTTCTTT.

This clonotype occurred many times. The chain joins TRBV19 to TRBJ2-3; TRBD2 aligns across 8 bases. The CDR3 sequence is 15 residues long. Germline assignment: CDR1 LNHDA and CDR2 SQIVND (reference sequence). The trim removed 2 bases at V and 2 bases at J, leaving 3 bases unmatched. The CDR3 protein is CASSIRRGATDTQYF. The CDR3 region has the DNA TGTGCCAGTAGTATACGGCGGGGGGCCACAGATACGCAGTATTTT.